This TCR beta chain was found in a study of blood T cell repertoires in COVID-19. About the study: The study drew acute and convalescent COVID-19 samples from the United States, Italy and Spain.

Trimming removed 6 bases from V and 1 base from J, with 10 bases in between. CDR1 and CDR2 (germline): MNHEY, SVGAGI. The CDR3 is made up of 13 amino acids. The table came from immunoSEQ multiplex PCR; TCRdb's copy has only in-frame clones and leaves some out. Altogether about 120,000 clones are present, 75% to 90% being singletons, with the ten largest covering just under 30%. This clone was counted a few times. This chain uses TRBV6-5 with TRBJ2-7; D is undetermined. The TCR was taken from an older woman with acute or convalescent COVID-19. Sequenced sample: peripheral blood. The CDR3: CASRQDKSYEQYF. The CDR3 DNA follows: TGTGCCAGCAGGCAAGACAAGTCCTACGAGCAGTACTTC.